These 29 T cell receptor beta chains originate from one sample sequenced in a study of yellow fever vaccine responses in identical twins. TCRdb reanalysed the RT-PCR reads using MiXCR and keeps one entry per CDR3 protein. The data contain 15,000 to 20,000 distinct CDR3 sequences, about 61% of them singletons. The sample here was T cells from blood (PBMCs), unsorted or a sorted subset (not recorded which), taken before or after yellow fever vaccination (not recorded which). These receptors all stem from a woman aged 18-29 years who received the yellow fever vaccine.

V usage is TRBV11-1 and J usage is TRBJ1-1; D is unclear. The germline V gene has CDR1 SGHAT and CDR2 FQDESV (reference sequence). Trimming pared 5 bases from V and 2 bases from J, leaving 9 bases between. CDR3 size: 13 residues. CDR3: CASSKTFNTEAFF. CDR3 coding DNA: TGTGCCAGCAGCAAAACTTTTAACACTGAAGCTTTCTTT.

This clonotype has just one count. The chain links TRBV5-5 to TRBJ2-7; D is ambiguous. This CDR3 region has 13 residues. V lost 7 bases, J lost 4 bases, and 15 bases lay in between. CDR1 and CDR2 (germline): SGHKS, YYEKEE (reference sequence). The CDR3 region is CASCLGIGYEQYV. For the CDR3, the DNA is TGTGCCAGCTGCCTTGGAATCGGTTACGAGCAGTACGTC.

This clonotype appeared once. The V call is TRBV2, the J call TRBJ2-7; tentative D call: TRBD2 (6 bases). Germline V gene lookup returns CDR1 SNHLY and CDR2 FYNNEI. V gave up 3 bases and J gave up 1 base, with 10 bases separating them. The CDR3 is made up of 14 amino acids. The DNA of the CDR3 is TGTGCCAGCAGTGAGGTAGCGGAGTCCTACGAGCAGTACTTC. Translated: CASSEVAESYEQYF.

This clonotype occurred a few times. The V and J genes are TRBV6-1 and TRBJ1-1; TRBD1 is a possible D gene (6 bases). This CDR3 is built from 14 residues. The V end was cut by 7 bases, the J end by 7 bases, with 19 bases between. Germline CDR1 is MNHNS and CDR2 is SASEGT. The chain's CDR3 is CASTSEQGWGEAFF. The CDR3 coding sequence is TGTGCCAGCACTAGCGAACAGGGATGGGGTGAAGCTTTCTTT.

The V gene is TRBV11-3, the J gene TRBJ2-7; maybe TRBD2 (6 bases). CDR1 is SGHNT, CDR2 YENEEA, per germline. V gave up 5 bases and J gave up 0 bases, with 11 bases separating them. CDR3 length equals 14 residues. CDR3 residues: CASSKGGDSYEQYF. In nucleotides, the CDR3 is TGTGCCAGCAGCAAGGGAGGAGACTCCTACGAGCAGTACTTC.

The chain has TRBV7-9 and TRBJ1-2; possibly TRBD1 for D (6 bases). CDR1 is SEHNR and CDR2 is FQNEAQ in the germline V gene (reference sequence). The CDR3 runs 13 residues. Trimming pared 5 bases from V and 6 bases from J, leaving 13 bases between. The CDR3 DNA sequence: TGTGCCAGCAGCCTCGGGGACACCAATGGCTACACCTTC. Translation: CASSLGDTNGYTF.

V and J are TRBV7-2 and TRBJ2-1; TRBD2 matches at 10 bases. J gave up 7 bases and V 3 bases, and 6 bases lay outside the gene matches. The CDR3 extends over 15 amino acids. Germline assignment: CDR1 SGHTA and CDR2 FQGNSA. In DNA, the CDR3 is TGTGCCAGCAGCTTGAGCGGGAGGGCGGGAAATGAGCAGTTCTTC. Translation gives CASSLSGRAGNEQFF.

The J gene is TRBJ1-1, the V gene TRBV19, with a weak D call TRBD1 (5 bases). V was cut by 3 bases and J by 4 bases, with 15 bases left in between. Looked up from germline, CDR1 is LNHDA and CDR2 is SQIVND (reference sequence). The CDR3 is made up of 15 amino acids. The CDR3 DNA reads TGTGCCAGTAGTATTCTTCAGGGCGCAGGCACTGAAGCTTTCTTT. Translating it yields CASSILQGAGTEAFF.

The chain combines TRBV2 with TRBJ2-1, with D perhaps given as TRBD1 or TRBD2 (5 bases each). CDR1 and CDR2 (germline): SNHLY, FYNNEI. This CDR3 spans 15 amino acids. Trimming removed 3 bases from V and 12 bases from J, with 21 bases in between. Here the CDR3 DNA reads TGTGCCAGCAGTGATTTAAGCCTGGGGAAGGGACCGCAGTTCTTC. Amino acid sequence: CASSDLSLGKGPQFF.

The chain employs TRBV11-3 and TRBJ2-1; no firm D call. CDR1 is SGHNT, CDR2 YENEEA, per germline. Deletions cut 4 bases from V and 0 bases from J, with 10 bases between. The CDR3 runs to 15 residues. CDR3 DNA sequence: TGTGCCAGCAGCTCCGGACCCGACTCCTACAATGAGCAGTTCTTC. Translated: CASSSGPDSYNEQFF.

The chain employs TRBV10-3 and TRBJ1-6; D may be TRBD1 (6 bases). Per germline, CDR1 ENHRY and CDR2 SYGVKD. V lost 4 bases to trimming and J lost 7 bases, with 14 bases between them. The CDR3 is 15 residues long. The CDR3, as DNA: TGTGCCATCAGTGGGGAGACAGGCCGCAATTCACCCCTCCACTTT. Amino acids: CAISGETGRNSPLHF.

The CDR3 DNA is TGTGCCAGCAGCCGGGGATCCTACAATGAGCAGTTCTTC. The encoded protein is CASSRGSYNEQFF. V and J are TRBV28 and TRBJ2-1; weak D call: TRBD2 (5 bases). The V end was cut by 6 bases, the J end by 1 base, with 7 bases between. The CDR3 consists of 13 residues. From germline, CDR1 is MDHEN and CDR2 SYDVKM.

The rearrangement uses TRBV4-2 and TRBJ1-1; the match to TRBD1 covers 7 bases. Per germline, CDR1 LGHNA and CDR2 YNFKEQ. Unmatched junction bases numbered 14, after V lost 7 bases and J lost 0 bases. The CDR3 runs 17 residues. The CDR3 loop reads CASKLGTDKLLNTEAFF. In DNA form, the CDR3 reads TGTGCCAGCAAACTAGGGACAGATAAACTTCTGAACACTGAAGCTTTCTTT.

J is TRBJ2-1 and V is TRBV29-1; no firm D call. This CDR3 is 12 amino acids long. In germline, CDR1 is SQVTM, CDR2 ANQGSEA. Trimming took 5 bases from V and 4 from J, leaving 9 bases between them. CDR3 nucleotides: TGCAGCGTTAAAGGAGTATACAATGAGCAGTTCTTC. Its translation is CSVKGVYNEQFF.

This clonotype was observed a handful of times. The rearrangement joins TRBV2 to TRBJ1-1, with 9 bases lining up with TRBD1. J lost 6 bases, V lost 2 bases, and 4 bases had no gene match. CDR1 is SNHLY, CDR2 FYNNEI, per germline. The CDR3 contains 14 residues. The CDR3 loop is CASSEFTGGAEAFF. The CDR3 DNA follows: TGTGCCAGCAGTGAATTTACAGGGGGCGCTGAAGCTTTCTTT.

A note on this clonotype: Sequence at one end of the junction differs from germline and may be a read error. This chain links TRBV2 with TRBJ2-3; TRBD2 aligns across 9 bases. Germline CDR1 and CDR2: SNHLY and FYNNEI. This CDR3 is 16 amino acids long. The DNA for the CDR3 is TGTGCCAGCAATGAAGCAAGCCTAGCGGGGTTAGATACGCAGTATTTT. Translated, it gives CASNEASLAGLDTQYF.

This clonotype occurred a few times. The chain combines TRBV12-3 or TRBV12-4 with TRBJ1-1; 7 nucleotides align to TRBD1. There are 15 residues in the CDR3. Germline trimming cut 6 bases from V and 0 bases from J; bases unmatched to any gene: 7. The CDR3: CASRGGQVMNTEAFF. DNA of the CDR3: TGTGCCAGCAGGGGCGGACAGGTTATGAACACTGAAGCTTTCTTT.

The sample holds a few counts of this clonotype. The CDR3 nucleotides read TGTGCCACCAGTGGGGGGGGTATCGACAATGAGCAGTTCTTC. Translation: CATSGGGIDNEQFF. This chain joins TRBV24-1 and TRBJ2-1, with 7 bases aligning to TRBD2. CDR1 and CDR2 (germline): KGHDR, SFDVKD. J gave up 5 bases and V 5 bases, and 5 bases lay outside the gene matches. The CDR3 extends over 14 amino acids.

The chain couples TRBV6-1 to TRBJ2-7, with TRBD2 matching 11 bases. This CDR3 region has 15 residues. Germline lookup yields CDR1 MNHNS and CDR2 SASEGT. The V gene end was trimmed by 5 bases and the J gene end by 2 bases; junction bases not matched to a gene: 5. CDR3 protein: CASSQIAGGPYEQYF. DNA of the CDR3: TGTGCCAGCAGTCAAATAGCGGGAGGGCCCTACGAGCAGTACTTC.

The V gene is TRBV29-1, the J gene TRBJ1-1; TRBD1 aligns across 9 bases. The V segment lost 7 bases and the J segment 10 bases; nucleotides outside the gene matches: 10. From germline, CDR1 is SQVTM and CDR2 ANQGSEA. The CDR3 is 12 amino acids. For the CDR3, the DNA is TGCAGCGAGAGACAGGGGGTGCGAGGAGCTTTCTTT. Translation: CSERQGVRGAFF.

The rearrangement uses TRBV7-6 and TRBJ2-1; D not resolved. Germline CDR1 and CDR2: SGHVS and FNYEAQ. The CDR3 has 11 amino acids. Trimming stripped 3 bases from V and 9 bases from J, with 6 bases between. The DNA of the CDR3 is TGTGCCAGCAGCTTTGGAGTTGAGCAGTTCTTC. This encodes CASSFGVEQFF. The full variable domain, with the rest looked up from reference TRBV7-6 and TRBJ2-1, is GAGVSQSPRYKVTKRGQDVALRCDPISGHVSLYWYRQALGQGPEFLTYFNYEAQQDKSGLPNDRFSAERPEGSISTLTIQRTEQRDSAMYRCASSFGVEQFFGPGTRLTVL.

The J gene is TRBJ2-3, the V gene TRBV29-1, with D hard to call. This CDR3 is built from 10 residues. V was pared by 5 bases and J by 7 bases, with 7 bases between. The germline CDR1 and CDR2 sequences are SQVTM and ANQGSEA. The CDR3 region has the DNA TGCAGCGTTAAGGAGAATACGCAGTATTTT. Protein product: CSVKENTQYF.

This clonotype was observed a few times. The chain links TRBV28 to TRBJ2-1; 10 bases map to TRBD1. V shed 1 base and J 4 bases; nucleotides not matched to a gene: 4. Germline V CDR1 and CDR2: MDHEN, SYDVKM. The CDR3 contains 16 residues. In DNA form, the CDR3 reads TGTGCCAGCAGTTTATATCGGGACAGGGGTTACAATGAGCAGTTCTTC. This codes for CASSLYRDRGYNEQFF.

The chain is built from TRBV5-1 and TRBJ2-5; the match to TRBD2 covers 11 bases. CDR3 size: 15 residues. Germline V gene sequence: CDR1 SGHRS, CDR2 YFSETQ. V lost 0 bases, J lost 5 bases, and 3 bases stayed unmatched. CDR3 coding DNA: TGCGCCAGCAGCTTGGGACTAGCGGGACTGGAGACCCAGTACTTC. It yields the protein CASSLGLAGLETQYF.

The genes are TRBV6-1 and TRBJ2-2; 7 nucleotides line up with TRBD1. The J segment lost 3 bases and the V segment lost 1 base, leaving 5 bases of the junction unmatched. The CDR3 has 16 residues. Germline values: CDR1 MNHNS, CDR2 SASEGT. CDR3 amino acids: CASSEGGQSHTGELFF. DNA of the CDR3: TGTGCCAGCAGTGAAGGGGGACAGTCCCACACCGGGGAGCTGTTTTTT.

The chain couples TRBV11-1 to TRBJ2-1, with 7 bases matching TRBD2. Germline assignment: CDR1 SGHAT and CDR2 FQDESV (reference sequence). The CDR3 sequence is 16 residues long. Trimming removed 6 bases from V and 7 bases from J; junction bases left unmatched: 15. The CDR3 nucleotides are TGTGCCAGCAGTTCAGGGACTACCAGGAGTAGGAATGAGCAGTTCTTC. Its translation: CASSSGTTRSRNEQFF. The entire variable domain, with the rest obtained from reference TRBV11-1 and TRBJ2-1, is as follows: EAEVAQSPRYKITEKSQAVAFWCDPISGHATLYWYRQILGQGPELLVQFQDESVVDDSQLPKDRFSAERLKGVDSTLKIQPAELGDSAMYLCASSSGTTRSRNEQFFGPGTRLTVL.

The chain uses TRBV6-2 or TRBV6-3 and TRBJ2-7; no clear D gene. The CDR3 is made up of 14 amino acids. Trimming shortened V by 6 bases and J by 6 bases, and 18 bases separated the two germline ends. Germline V lookup: CDR1 MNHEY, CDR2 SVGEGT. For the CDR3, the DNA is TGTGCCAGCAGCCCATCCATTTTTCTCGGCGAGCAGTACGTC. It specifies CASSPSIFLGEQYV.

This chain links TRBV11-1 with TRBJ2-1; TRBD2 aligns across 8 bases. Germline loops: CDR1 SGHAT, CDR2 FQDESV (reference sequence). Unmatched junction bases numbered 11, after V lost 5 bases and J lost 8 bases. The length of the CDR3 is 15 residues. CDR3 sequence (DNA): TGTGCCAGCAGCACGCGAGCGGGAGTGGTGGATGAGCAGTTCTTC. It translates to CASSTRAGVVDEQFF. The full variable domain, its missing parts supplied by reference TRBV11-1 and TRBJ2-1, is EAEVAQSPRYKITEKSQAVAFWCDPISGHATLYWYRQILGQGPELLVQFQDESVVDDSQLPKDRFSAERLKGVDSTLKIQPAELGDSAMYLCASSTRAGVVDEQFFGPGTRLTVL.

This clonotype showed up just once. The rearrangement joins TRBV5-1 to TRBJ2-1, with 10 bases lining up with TRBD2. This CDR3 has 16 amino acids. Looked up from germline, CDR1 is SGHRS and CDR2 is YFSETQ. The junction had 11 bases not matched to a gene; V was cut back by 3 bases and J by 8 bases. The DNA of the CDR3 is TGCGCCAGCAGCTCCCAGACTAGCGGGTCCTTCGATGAGCAGTTCTTC. It codes for CASSSQTSGSFDEQFF.